A single sample gave rise to the 17 T cell receptor beta chains below, sequenced in a study of blood T cells in healthy people across ages. Primers used in a second PCR of roughly 7 to 11 cycles were a sample-barcoded 5' primer and a J-beta primer mix. A single record per CDR3 protein comes from TCRdb applying MiXCR to the 5' RACE reads. The sample shows 1.5 million or so distinct CDR3 sequences, around two fifths of them seen only once. The material sequenced was blood. These receptors originate from a woman in her late teens or twenties in good health.

The rearrangement uses TRBV29-1 and TRBJ2-2; no clear D. Trimming removed 1 base at V and 1 base at J, with 13 bases between. The CDR3 is made up of 16 amino acids. From germline, CDR1 is SQVTM and CDR2 ANQGSEA. The CDR3 region has the DNA TGCAGCGTTGAAGTATACCAGCGTGAGAACACCGGGGAGCTGTTTTTT. It specifies CSVEVYQRENTGELFF.

This clonotype was recorded a few times. The chain recombines TRBV21-1 with TRBJ2-1; the table's D call, TRBD1, was not checked against the DNA. TRBV21-1 is recorded as a pseudogene. The CDR3 is 13 residues long. The CDR3 bases are TGTGCCAGCAACCCCAGGGTGCACCATGAGCAGTTCTTC. Amino acids: CASNPRVHHEQFF.

The chain links TRBV19 to TRBJ2-1; no definite D call. The CDR3 contains 15 residues. Trimming left V 3 bases short and J 8 bases short, with 17 bases between. CDR1 LNHDA and CDR2 SQIVND come from the germline V gene (reference sequence). Here the CDR3 DNA reads TGTGCCAGTAGTATGGGCCGCCCTAAAGCACATGAGCAGTTCTTC. Translating gives CASSMGRPKAHEQFF.

The chain links TRBV10-3 to TRBJ2-3; TRBD2 matches at 7 bases. This CDR3 spans 16 amino acids. Germline values: CDR1 ENHRY, CDR2 SYGVKD. The ends lost 5 bases at V and 0 bases at J; junction bases unmatched: 8. The CDR3 spells CAISPGGGVSTDTQYF. The CDR3 region has the DNA TGTGCCATCAGTCCGGGTGGGGGGGTTAGCACAGATACGCAGTATTTT.

The J gene is TRBJ1-2, the V gene TRBV20-1, with 12 bases matching TRBD1. CDR3 size: 16 residues. Germline V gives CDR1 DFQATT, CDR2 SNEGSKA (reference sequence). J was trimmed by 8 bases and V by 6 bases; bases with no gene match: 16. The CDR3 sequence: CSARIAGTGGRGGYTF. CDR3 in DNA: TGCAGTGCCCGGATAGCCGGGACAGGGGGCCGGGGAGGCTACACCTTC.

This rearrangement joins TRBV4-1 to TRBJ2-1, with a possible D match to TRBD2 (5 bases). The germline gives CDR1 MGHRA, CDR2 YSYEKL. The CDR3 loop spans 16 amino acids. V shed 0 bases and J shed 6 bases, with 15 bases lying between them. The CDR3 DNA reads as TGCGCCAGCAGCCAAGATCTTACGAGGGTATGCAATGAGCAGTTCTTC. Protein: CASSQDLTRVCNEQFF.

This clonotype came up a few times. CDR3 in DNA: TGTGCCAGCAGAGGTAGCGGCCTTAGCACAGATACGCAGTATTTT. This codes for CASRGSGLSTDTQYF. The chain couples TRBV2 to TRBJ2-3; D may be TRBD2 (6 bases). CDR3 size: 15 residues. The V and J ends lost 6 bases and 0 bases respectively, with 13 bases between them. Germline loops: CDR1 SNHLY, CDR2 FYNNEI.

This chain connects TRBV19 to TRBJ2-1, with TRBD2 identical over 8 bases. CDR1 LNHDA and CDR2 SQIVND come from the germline V gene (reference sequence). V gave up 5 bases and J gave up 14 bases; unmatched junction bases: 14. The CDR3 runs 14 residues. CDR3 nucleotide sequence: TGTGCCAGTAGTTCGTACCTTCAGGGTAGCGGGAAGTTCTTC. Translated, it gives CASSSYLQGSGKFF. Full variable domain (rest looked up from reference TRBV19 and TRBJ2-1): DGGITQSPKYLFRKEGQNVTLSCEQNLNHDAMYWYRQDPGQGLRLIYYSQIVNDFQKGDIAEGYSVSREKKESFPLTVTSAQKNPTAFYLCASSSYLQGSGKFFGPGTRLTVL.

Here the CDR3 DNA reads TGTGCCAGCACCGCCTACAGGGAGTACGAGCAGTACTTC. It yields the protein CASTAYREYEQYF. The chain carries TRBV6-1 and TRBJ2-5; possibly TRBD1 for D (6 bases). The J call may be faulty, since TRBJ2-7 better matches the DNA end. The CDR3 contains 13 residues. CDR1 is MNHNS, CDR2 SASEGT, per germline.

V gene TRBV2 combines with J gene TRBJ2-7; D gene unclear. Germline-derived CDR1 and CDR2 are SNHLY and FYNNEI. The CDR3 consists of 15 residues. V was shortened by 3 bases and J by 2 bases, with 14 bases between the two germline ends. The CDR3 region has the DNA TGTGCCAGCAGTGACTTCCGGACGGAGCCCTACGAGCAGTACTTC. As protein: CASSDFRTEPYEQYF.

This clonotype has more than one count but fewer than ten. The chain recombines TRBV27 with TRBJ2-1; 14 bases align to TRBD2. The CDR3 length is 16 residues. With 5 bases clipped from V and 6 bases from J, the junction kept 6 bases outside the gene matches. Germline CDR1 and CDR2: MNHEY and SMNVEV (reference sequence). The CDR3 bases are TGTGCCAGCAGTCCGACGACTAGCGGGAGGGCCAATGAGCAGTTCTTC. It specifies CASSPTTSGRANEQFF.

The rearrangement links TRBV12-3 or TRBV12-4 to TRBJ2-7, with a tentative D call TRBD2 (5 bases). V dropped 4 bases and J dropped 11 bases, with 12 bases sitting between them. The length of the CDR3 is 11 residues. The CDR3 protein is CASSSLAIEYF. CDR3 DNA: TGTGCCAGCAGTTCCCTAGCAATTGAGTACTTC.

The V call is TRBV7-9, the J call TRBJ1-5, with unresolved D. Germline-derived CDR1 and CDR2 are SEHNR and FQNEAQ (reference sequence). Trimming stripped 4 bases from V and 9 bases from J, with 19 bases between. This CDR3 contains 15 residues. In DNA, the CDR3 is TGTGCCAGCAGCTCCCAGGCGACGGCCCTTGGGCCCCAGCATTTT. Translated: CASSSQATALGPQHF.

A word on this clonotype: One end of the junction varies from germline; a read error may be responsible. The chain employs TRBV7-9 and TRBJ1-6; D call uncertain. Germline V gene lookup returns CDR1 SEHNR and CDR2 FQNEAQ (reference sequence). This CDR3 contains 14 residues. CDR3 in amino acids: CASTPDLYDSPLHF. The DNA of the CDR3 is TGTGCCAGCACCCCGGACCTCTATGATTCACCCCTCCACTTT.

The rearrangement uses TRBV4-1 and TRBJ2-1; the D call may be TRBD1 or TRBD2 (6 bases each). There are 18 residues in the CDR3. V dropped 4 bases and J dropped 8 bases, with 27 bases sitting between them. CDR1 and CDR2 (germline): MGHRA, YSYEKL. CDR3 sequence (DNA): TGCGCCAGCAGCCGGTATGGGGGGCCCACCGGCAATAACTATGAGCAGTTCTTC. It encodes CASSRYGGPTGNNYEQFF.

The chain uses TRBV6-4 and TRBJ2-5; 8 bases agree with TRBD1. Per germline, CDR1 MRHNA and CDR2 SNTAGT. V lost 6 bases and J lost 11; bases outside the gene matches: 20. This CDR3 has 16 amino acids. In DNA form, the CDR3 reads TGTGCCAGCAGGGGTGGACAGGGAGGCCCCTACAATGAGCAGTACTTC. Translating it yields CASRGGQGGPYNEQYF.

The V gene is TRBV18, the J gene TRBJ2-2; D remains unclear. This CDR3 is 15 amino acids long. The V and J ends lost 5 bases and 5 bases respectively, with 15 bases between them. Germline V CDR1 and CDR2: KGHSH, LQKENI. CDR3 protein: CASSFGSSVTGELFF. In nucleotides, the CDR3 is TGTGCCAGCTCATTCGGGTCATCGGTTACCGGGGAGCTGTTTTTT. Using reference TRBV18 and TRBJ2-2 for the parts outside the CDR3, the full variable domain is NAGVMQNPRHLVRRRGQEARLRCSPMKGHSHVYWYRQLPEEGLKFMVYLQKENIIDESGMPKERFSAEFPKEGPSILRIQQVVRGDSAAYFCASSFGSSVTGELFFGEGSRLTVL.